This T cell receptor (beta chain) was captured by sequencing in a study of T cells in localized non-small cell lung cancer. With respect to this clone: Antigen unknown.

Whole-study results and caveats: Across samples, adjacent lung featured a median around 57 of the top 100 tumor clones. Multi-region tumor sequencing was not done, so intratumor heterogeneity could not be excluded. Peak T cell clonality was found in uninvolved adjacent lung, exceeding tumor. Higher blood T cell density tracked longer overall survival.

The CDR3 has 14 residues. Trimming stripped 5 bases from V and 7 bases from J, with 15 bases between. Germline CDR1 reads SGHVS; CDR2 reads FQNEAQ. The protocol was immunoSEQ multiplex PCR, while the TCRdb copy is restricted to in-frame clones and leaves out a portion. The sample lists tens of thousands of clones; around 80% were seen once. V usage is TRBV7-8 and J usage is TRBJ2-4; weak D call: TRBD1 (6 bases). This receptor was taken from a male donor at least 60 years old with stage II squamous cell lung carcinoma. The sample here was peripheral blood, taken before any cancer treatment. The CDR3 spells CASSRTGTGNIQYF. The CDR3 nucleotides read TGTGCCAGCAGCCGAACAGGGACGGGTAACATTCAGTACTTC.